Listed below are T cell receptor beta chains from one sample, sequenced in a study of graft-versus-host responses after intestinal transplantation. Clones were sequenced by immunoSEQ multiplex PCR, and TCRdb holds only the in-frame ones, with some missing. The sample consists of about 94,000 clones, roughly 90% of them appearing once. Antigens of these TCRs are unknown. The specimen was unstimulated CD8+ T cells sorted from spleen or lymph node cells, collected before intestinal transplant. The receptors were sampled from a human donor who received an intestinal transplant. The CDR3 runs from the conserved cysteine through the conserved F or W. D genes are given only for firm matches. Clone sizes are given selectively: once, few, many, or a class where the clone is expanded.

j_gene: TRBJ2-5; d_gene: -; v_gene: TRBV7-9; abundance: -; CDR3aa: CASSLEGRRETQYF; CDR3nt: TGTGCCAGCAGCTTAGAGGGGCGCCGGGAGACCCAGTACTTC
j_gene: TRBJ1-3; d_gene: -; v_gene: TRBV4-3; abundance: once; CDR3aa: CASSQDRAASGNTIYF; CDR3nt: TGCGCCAGCAGCCAAGACAGGGCCGCCTCTGGAAACACCATATATTTT
j_gene: TRBJ2-7; d_gene: -; v_gene: TRBV19; abundance: -; CDR3aa: CASSIGSGDYEQYF; CDR3nt: TGTGCCAGTAGTATAGGGTCAGGCGACTACGAGCAGTACTTC
j_gene: TRBJ2-7; d_gene: -; v_gene: TRBV2; abundance: -; CDR3aa: CASVFRSVFYEQYF; CDR3nt: TGTGCCAGCGTCTTTCGGTCGGTTTTCTACGAGCAGTACTTC
j_gene: TRBJ1-6; d_gene: -; v_gene: TRBV6-5; abundance: -; CDR3aa: CASSYKGGYNSPLHF; CDR3nt: TGTGCCAGCAGTTACAAGGGAGGCTATAATTCACCCCTCCACTTT
j_gene: TRBJ2-3; d_gene: TRBD1; v_gene: TRBV7-9; abundance: -; CDR3aa: CASSLPGQGWTDTQYF; CDR3nt: TGTGCCAGCAGCCTCCCAGGACAGGGGTGGACAGATACGCAGTATTTT
j_gene: TRBJ2-3; d_gene: -; v_gene: TRBV28; abundance: -; CDR3aa: CASSPLEGSTDTQYF; CDR3nt: TGTGCCAGCAGCCCGCTAGAGGGAAGCACAGATACGCAGTATTTT
j_gene: TRBJ1-3; d_gene: -; v_gene: TRBV5-6; abundance: -; CDR3aa: CASSPTASSGNTIYF; CDR3nt: TGTGCCAGCAGCCCGACGGCTAGCTCTGGAAACACCATATATTTT
j_gene: TRBJ2-7; d_gene: -; v_gene: TRBV28; abundance: -; CDR3aa: CASSAQGSDEQYF; CDR3nt: TGTGCCAGCAGCGCTCAGGGGTCCGACGAGCAGTACTTC
j_gene: TRBJ1-2; d_gene: TRBD1; v_gene: TRBV6-1; abundance: -; CDR3aa: CASSPKDRVDGYTF; CDR3nt: TGTGCCAGCAGTCCCAAGGACAGGGTCGATGGCTACACCTTC
j_gene: TRBJ1-1; d_gene: -; v_gene: TRBV5-1; abundance: -; CDR3aa: CASSLASETEAFF; CDR3nt: TGCGCCAGCAGCTTGGCAAGCGAGACTGAAGCTTTCTTT
j_gene: TRBJ2-7; d_gene: -; v_gene: TRBV2; abundance: -; CDR3aa: CASMGAARAYEQYF; CDR3nt: TGTGCCAGCATGGGGGCGGCTAGAGCGTACGAGCAGTACTTC
j_gene: TRBJ2-2; d_gene: TRBD2; v_gene: TRBV19; abundance: -; CDR3aa: CASRETSGGADTGELFF; CDR3nt: TGTGCCAGTAGAGAGACTAGCGGGGGGGCGGACACCGGGGAGCTGTTTTTT
j_gene: TRBJ2-3; d_gene: -; v_gene: TRBV27; abundance: -; CDR3aa: CASSFRYLFSSTDTQYF; CDR3nt: TGTGCCAGCAGTTTCCGCTACCTCTTCTCTAGCACAGATACGCAGTATTTT
j_gene: TRBJ2-7; d_gene: -; v_gene: TRBV6-1; abundance: -; CDR3aa: CASSEARGSVQYF; CDR3nt: TGTGCCAGCAGTGAAGCGAGAGGGTCCGTGCAGTACTTC
j_gene: TRBJ2-1; d_gene: -; v_gene: TRBV5-1; abundance: -; CDR3aa: CASSLYSYNEQFF; CDR3nt: TGCGCCAGCAGCTTGTATAGTTACAATGAGCAGTTCTTC
j_gene: TRBJ2-1; d_gene: -; v_gene: TRBV27; abundance: -; CDR3aa: CASSPIRISYNEQFF; CDR3nt: TGTGCCAGCAGTCCTATCAGGATTTCCTACAATGAGCAGTTCTTC
j_gene: TRBJ1-5; d_gene: -; v_gene: TRBV6-5; abundance: -; CDR3aa: CASRPQGIHQPQHF; CDR3nt: TGTGCCAGCAGGCCTCAGGGAATTCATCAGCCCCAGCATTTT
j_gene: TRBJ1-1; d_gene: TRBD1; v_gene: TRBV18; abundance: -; CDR3aa: CASSPRQGWTEAFF; CDR3nt: TGTGCCAGCTCACCACGACAGGGATGGACTGAAGCTTTCTTT
j_gene: TRBJ2-7; d_gene: -; v_gene: TRBV7-9; abundance: once; CDR3aa: CASSLSEFYEQYF; CDR3nt: TGTGCCAGCAGCTTAAGCGAATTCTACGAGCAGTACTTC
j_gene: TRBJ1-6; d_gene: -; v_gene: TRBV9; abundance: -; CDR3aa: CASSAGGTDNSPLHF; CDR3nt: TGTGCCAGCAGCGCTGGGGGGACCGATAATTCACCCCTCCACTTT
j_gene: TRBJ1-1; d_gene: -; v_gene: TRBV5-6; abundance: -; CDR3aa: CASSWQNTEAFF; CDR3nt: TGTGCCAGCAGCTGGCAGAACACTGAAGCTTTCTTT
j_gene: TRBJ2-2; d_gene: -; v_gene: TRBV6-5; abundance: -; CDR3aa: CASSPSAGPTGELFF; CDR3nt: TGTGCCAGCAGCCCATCGGCAGGGCCCACCGGGGAGCTGTTTTTT
j_gene: TRBJ1-1; d_gene: -; v_gene: TRBV7-9; abundance: -; CDR3aa: CASSPRESPEAFF; CDR3nt: TGTGCCAGCAGCCCCCGAGAATCTCCCGAAGCTTTCTTT
j_gene: TRBJ2-5; d_gene: TRBD1; v_gene: TRBV5-6; abundance: -; CDR3aa: CASRSQDREKWHF; CDR3nt: TGTGCCAGCAGGTCCCAGGACAGGGAGAAATGGCACTTC
j_gene: TRBJ1-1; d_gene: TRBD1; v_gene: TRBV7-6; abundance: -; CDR3aa: CASSPTQGGSTEAFF; CDR3nt: TGTGCCAGCAGCCCCACACAGGGGGGTAGCACTGAAGCTTTCTTT
j_gene: TRBJ1-5; d_gene: TRBD1; v_gene: TRBV18; abundance: -; CDR3aa: CASSPGTANPQHF; CDR3nt: TGTGCCAGCTCACCGGGGACAGCCAACCCCCAGCATTTT